Presented here are 11 T cell receptor beta chains from one specimen sequenced in a study of blood T cell repertoires in COVID-19. Libraries were prepared by immunoSEQ multiplex PCR; TCRdb keeps only in-frame clonotypes and omits some of them. The sample shows around 100,000 clones, around four fifths of them seen only once. Source material: peripheral blood. The receptor source for this set is a man in his forties or fifties with active or convalescent COVID-19.

This chain joins TRBV11-3 and TRBJ2-2; the match to TRBD1 covers 9 bases. V lost 6 bases and J lost 5; bases outside the gene matches: 10. In germline, CDR1 is SGHNT, CDR2 YENEEA. CDR3 size: 16 residues. Written as DNA, the CDR3 is TGTGCCAGCAGTTCACGGGACAGGGTACAGACCGGGGAGCTGTTTTTT. Translated, it gives CASSSRDRVQTGELFF.

CDR3 in DNA: TGTGCCATCAGTGGGGACAGGGGGAACACTGAAGCTTTCTTT. Its protein is CAISGDRGNTEAFF. The J gene is TRBJ1-1, the V gene TRBV10-3; 10 bases agree with TRBD1. This CDR3 has 14 residues. Germline values: CDR1 ENHRY, CDR2 SYGVKD. Trimming took 4 bases from V and 1 from J; bases not matched to a gene: 0.

CDR3 DNA: TGCGCCAGCAGCCAAGATTCAGGGACTAGCGGGTACTCCTACGAGCAGTACTTC. Its translation is CASSQDSGTSGYSYEQYF. This chain links TRBV4-1 with TRBJ2-7; 12 bases fit TRBD2. V gave up 0 bases and J gave up 0 bases; unmatched junction bases: 6. CDR1 and CDR2 from the germline V gene are MGHRA and YSYEKL. The CDR3 loop spans 18 amino acids.

V usage is TRBV5-4 and J usage is TRBJ2-7; 8 bases align to TRBD2. Per germline, CDR1 SGHNT and CDR2 YYREEE (reference sequence). The length of the CDR3 is 15 residues. Losses at the gene ends were 1 base for V and 6 bases for J; bases not matched to a gene: 9. The CDR3 region has the DNA TGTGCCAGCAGCTTGCACGGACTAGCAGGTCGCGAGCAGTACTTC. This codes for CASSLHGLAGREQYF.

This chain links TRBV19 with TRBJ1-2; D not resolved. Germline lookup yields CDR1 LNHDA and CDR2 SQIVND (reference sequence). The CDR3 runs 12 residues. V lost 7 bases and J lost 4, with 10 bases in between. The CDR3 reads CASTPRSYGYTF. The CDR3 region has the DNA TGTGCCAGTACGCCGCGCTCCTATGGCTACACCTTC.

This sequence joins TRBV19 and TRBJ1-2; D is unresolved. This CDR3 has 14 amino acids. Germline CDR1 LNHDA, CDR2 SQIVND (reference sequence). Trimming took off 6 bases at V and 0 bases at J, with 11 bases between the two ends. In DNA, the CDR3 is TGTGCCAGTAGGACTTCGGTAGCTAACTATGGCTACACCTTC. This gives the protein CASRTSVANYGYTF.

This chain connects TRBV24-1 to TRBJ2-1; TRBD2 matches at 8 bases. This CDR3 comprises 16 residues. Trimming took 4 bases from V and 1 from J; bases not matched to a gene: 5. Per the germline V gene, CDR1 is KGHDR and CDR2 is SFDVKD. The CDR3 DNA sequence: TGTGCCACCAGTGACCGAACTAGCGGTTCCTACAATGAGCAGTTCTTC. Protein: CATSDRTSGSYNEQFF.

V gene TRBV6-5 combines with J gene TRBJ2-5; D perhaps matches TRBD2 (5 bases). This CDR3 has 15 amino acids. The V gene's germline CDR1 is MNHEY and CDR2 SVGAGI. V was cut by 0 bases and J by 3 bases, with 11 bases left in between. The chain's CDR3 is CASSYSFGVKETQYF. CDR3 in DNA: TGTGCCAGCAGTTACTCATTCGGGGTAAAAGAGACCCAGTACTTC.

This clone was detected only a few times. The rearrangement joins TRBV10-3 to TRBJ1-1; 8 bases match TRBD1. The CDR3 has 14 residues. The germline V gene encodes CDR1 ENHRY and CDR2 SYGVKD. V shed 6 bases and J 3 bases; nucleotides not matched to a gene: 6. CDR3 amino acids: CAIRTGEGDTEAFF. CDR3 nucleotide sequence: TGTGCCATCAGGACAGGGGAGGGAGACACTGAAGCTTTCTTT.

This clone was picked up many times. The rearrangement uses TRBV9 and TRBJ1-3, with D perhaps matching TRBD1 (5 bases). This CDR3 region has 15 residues. Trimming removed 0 bases from V and 1 base from J, with 8 bases in between. In germline, CDR1 is SGDLS, CDR2 YYNGEE. CDR3 amino acids: CASSVDGQSGNTIYF. The DNA for the CDR3 is TGTGCCAGCAGCGTAGATGGACAATCTGGAAACACCATATATTTT.

In its sample, this clone was seen many times. The chain carries TRBV5-1 and TRBJ2-1; 7 bases are shared with TRBD1. V lost 4 bases, J lost 2 bases, and 3 bases stayed unmatched. Germline-derived CDR1 and CDR2 are SGHRS and YFSETQ. This CDR3 comprises 14 residues. Here the CDR3 reads CASSRDRAYNEQFF. The CDR3 DNA sequence: TGCGCCAGCAGCCGTGACAGGGCCTACAATGAGCAGTTCTTC.